The clone carrying this TCR beta chain was counted at least ten times. What it binds is not known. This entry belongs to a study of T cell repertoires in cytomegalovirus infection. Study summary: In the study, CMV epitopes included recently identified HLA-C-restricted and well-studied HLA-B-restricted ones. Indicated by public TCR beta signatures were CMV infection and matching HLA type. Study results and limitations: Identification of carriers of CMV plus the relevant HLA was performed using cumulative public TCR beta family frequency. The study found HLA-C-restricted CMV-specific TCR beta clonotypes dominating the ex vivo response.

V lost 5 bases to trimming and J lost 3 bases, with 20 bases between them. This CDR3 is 16 amino acids long. Per germline, CDR1 SEHNR and CDR2 FQNEAQ (reference sequence). In TCRdb, the reads were re-called with MiXCR into one record per CDR3 protein. The repertoire has over 100,000 distinct CDR3 sequences, about 30% of them found once; the top ten carry about three quarters. The chain uses TRBV7-9 and TRBJ2-7, with D maybe TRBD1 (6 bases). The sequence came from a human donor in good health (CMV status not recorded). Some clones in this sample may be carry-over from other donors' samples. Sample: CD8+ T cells from cultured PBMCs, taken from culture after CMV antigen stimulation. The CDR3 loop is CASSPQGGGSDYEQYF. The CDR3 DNA reads TGTGCCAGCAGCCCGCAGGGTGGGGGCTCGGACTACGAGCAGTACTTC.